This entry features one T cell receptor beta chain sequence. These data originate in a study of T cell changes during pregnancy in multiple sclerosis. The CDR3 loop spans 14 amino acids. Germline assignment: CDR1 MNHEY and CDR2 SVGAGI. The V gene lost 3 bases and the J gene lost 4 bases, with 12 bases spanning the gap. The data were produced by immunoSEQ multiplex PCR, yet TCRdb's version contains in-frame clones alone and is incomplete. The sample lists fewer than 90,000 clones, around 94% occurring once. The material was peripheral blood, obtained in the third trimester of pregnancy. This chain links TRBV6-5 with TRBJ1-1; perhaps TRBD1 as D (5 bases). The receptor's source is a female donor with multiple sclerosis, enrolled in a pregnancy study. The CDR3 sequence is CASSYQLGGTEAFF. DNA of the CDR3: TGTGCCAGCAGTTATCAGCTGGGGGGCACTGAAGCTTTCTTT.